This T cell receptor (beta chain) was documented in a study of T cells in Graves' hyperthyroidism and ophthalmopathy. Clinical symptoms, serum thyroxine and TRAb, thyroid ultrasound and orbital computed tomography together formed the diagnostic basis. Amplification targeted TCR beta CDR3 regions from RNA transcripts. HTBI primers drove first-round RT-PCR of the TCR CDR3. TCRdb reanalysed the multiplex PCR reads using MiXCR and keeps one entry per CDR3 protein. The table shows approximately 510,000 distinct CDR3 sequences, with 40% to 55% occurring only once. Germline CDR1 is MNHEY and CDR2 is SVGAGI. V was pared by 8 bases and J by 0 bases, with 20 bases between. This CDR3 comprises 17 residues.

The TCR originated in an adult woman with Graves' disease, either hyperthyroidism or ophthalmopathy (not recorded which). The chain combines TRBV6-5 with TRBJ1-5, with a possible D match to TRBD1 (6 bases). Sequencing was done on a sample of peripheral blood or thyroid tissue (not recorded which). This CDR3 reads CASRLSAGEISNQPQHF. CDR3 nucleotide sequence: TGTGCCAGCCGTTTATCCGCAGGGGAGATTAGCAATCAGCCCCAGCATTTT.